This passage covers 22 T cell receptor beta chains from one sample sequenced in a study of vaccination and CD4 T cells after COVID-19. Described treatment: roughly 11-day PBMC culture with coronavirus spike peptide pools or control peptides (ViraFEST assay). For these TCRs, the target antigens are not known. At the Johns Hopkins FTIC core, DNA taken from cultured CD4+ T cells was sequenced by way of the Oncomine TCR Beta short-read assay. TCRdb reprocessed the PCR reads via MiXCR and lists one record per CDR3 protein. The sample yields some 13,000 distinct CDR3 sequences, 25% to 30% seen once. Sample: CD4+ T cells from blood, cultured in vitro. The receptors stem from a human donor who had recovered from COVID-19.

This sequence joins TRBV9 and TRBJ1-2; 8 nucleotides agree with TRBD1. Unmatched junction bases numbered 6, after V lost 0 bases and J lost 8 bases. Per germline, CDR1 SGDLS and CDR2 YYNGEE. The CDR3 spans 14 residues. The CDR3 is CASSVDQGARGYTF. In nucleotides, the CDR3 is TGTGCCAGCAGCGTAGATCAGGGGGCGCGAGGCTACACCTTC.

The CDR3 DNA follows: TGTGCCAGTAGTATGGGACAGGGGTATGAAAAACTGTTTTTT. Translating it yields CASSMGQGYEKLFF. The V call is TRBV19, the J call TRBJ1-4; 10 bases are a match to TRBD1. J lost 6 bases, V lost 3 bases, and 1 base had no gene match. The CDR3 covers 14 residues. The V gene's germline CDR1 is LNHDA and CDR2 SQIVND (reference sequence).

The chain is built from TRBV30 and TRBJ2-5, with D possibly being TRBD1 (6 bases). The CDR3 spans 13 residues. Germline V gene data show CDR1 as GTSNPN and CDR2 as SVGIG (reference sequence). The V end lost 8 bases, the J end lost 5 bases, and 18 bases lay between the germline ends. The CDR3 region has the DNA TGTGCCCTGGAAGCCCCAGGGGACGAGACCCAGTACTTC. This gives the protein CALEAPGDETQYF.

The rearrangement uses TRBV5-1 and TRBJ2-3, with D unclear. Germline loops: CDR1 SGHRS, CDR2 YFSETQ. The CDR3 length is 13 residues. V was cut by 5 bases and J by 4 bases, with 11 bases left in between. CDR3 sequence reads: CASRPTRPDTQYF. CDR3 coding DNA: TGCGCCAGCAGACCAACCCGGCCAGATACGCAGTATTTT.

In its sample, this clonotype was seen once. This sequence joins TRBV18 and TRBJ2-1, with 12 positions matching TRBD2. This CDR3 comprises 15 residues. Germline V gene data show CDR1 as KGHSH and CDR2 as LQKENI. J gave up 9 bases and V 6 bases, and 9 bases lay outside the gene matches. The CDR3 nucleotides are TGTGCCAGCTCCCCGAGGCTAGCGGGGGGGTTTGAGCAGTTCTTC. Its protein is CASSPRLAGGFEQFF.

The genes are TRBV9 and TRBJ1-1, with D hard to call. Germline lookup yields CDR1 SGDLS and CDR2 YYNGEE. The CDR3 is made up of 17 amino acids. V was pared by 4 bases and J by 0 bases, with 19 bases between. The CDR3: CASSPPVGNLLNTEAFF. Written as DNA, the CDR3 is TGTGCCAGCAGCCCCCCAGTGGGCAACCTCCTGAACACTGAAGCTTTCTTT.

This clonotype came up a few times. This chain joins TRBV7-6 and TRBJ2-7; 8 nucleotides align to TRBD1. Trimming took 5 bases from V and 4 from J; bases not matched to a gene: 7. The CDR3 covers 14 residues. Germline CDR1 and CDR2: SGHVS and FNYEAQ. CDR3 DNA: TGTGCCAGCAGCATTGGGACAGGCACTTACGAGCAGTACTTC. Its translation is CASSIGTGTYEQYF.

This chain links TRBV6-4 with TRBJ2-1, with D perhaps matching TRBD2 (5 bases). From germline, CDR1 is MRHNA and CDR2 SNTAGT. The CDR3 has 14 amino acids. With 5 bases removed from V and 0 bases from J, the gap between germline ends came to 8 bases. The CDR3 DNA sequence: TGTGCCAGCAGTCGGGAAATCTCCTACAATGAGCAGTTCTTC. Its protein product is CASSREISYNEQFF.

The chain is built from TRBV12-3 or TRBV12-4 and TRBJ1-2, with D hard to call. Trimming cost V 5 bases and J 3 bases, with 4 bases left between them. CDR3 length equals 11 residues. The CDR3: CASSLYYGYTF. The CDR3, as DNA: TGTGCCAGCAGTCTTTACTATGGCTACACCTTC.

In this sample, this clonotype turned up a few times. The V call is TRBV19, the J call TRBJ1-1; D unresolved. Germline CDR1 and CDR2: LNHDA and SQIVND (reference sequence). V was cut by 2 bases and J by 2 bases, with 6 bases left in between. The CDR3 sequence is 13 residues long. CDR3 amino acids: CASSISLNTEAFF. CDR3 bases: TGTGCCAGTAGTATATCCTTAAACACTGAAGCTTTCTTT.

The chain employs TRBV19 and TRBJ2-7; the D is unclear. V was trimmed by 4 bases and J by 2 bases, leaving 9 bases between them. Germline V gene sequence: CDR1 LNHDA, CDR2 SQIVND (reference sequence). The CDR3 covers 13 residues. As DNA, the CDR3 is TGTGCCAGTAGTACCCCCCCTACCTACGAGCAGTACTTC. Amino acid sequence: CASSTPPTYEQYF.

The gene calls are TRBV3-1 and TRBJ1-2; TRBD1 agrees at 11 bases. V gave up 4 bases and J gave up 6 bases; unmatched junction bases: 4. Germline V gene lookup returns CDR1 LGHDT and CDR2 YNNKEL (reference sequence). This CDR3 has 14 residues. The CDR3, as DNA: TGTGCCAGCAGCCTGCCGGACAGGGGGCATGGCTACACCTTC. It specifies CASSLPDRGHGYTF.

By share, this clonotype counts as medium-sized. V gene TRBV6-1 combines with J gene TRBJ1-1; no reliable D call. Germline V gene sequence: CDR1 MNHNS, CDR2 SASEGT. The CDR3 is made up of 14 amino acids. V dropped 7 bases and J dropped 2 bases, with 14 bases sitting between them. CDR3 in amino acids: CASIFRTQNTEAFF. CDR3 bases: TGTGCCAGCATTTTTAGGACCCAAAACACTGAAGCTTTCTTT.

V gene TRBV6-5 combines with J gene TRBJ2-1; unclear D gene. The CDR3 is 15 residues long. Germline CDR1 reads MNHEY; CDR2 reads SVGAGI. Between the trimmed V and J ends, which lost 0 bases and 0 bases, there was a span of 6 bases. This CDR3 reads CASSYSPSSYNEQFF. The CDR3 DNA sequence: TGTGCCAGCAGTTACTCGCCTAGCTCCTACAATGAGCAGTTCTTC.

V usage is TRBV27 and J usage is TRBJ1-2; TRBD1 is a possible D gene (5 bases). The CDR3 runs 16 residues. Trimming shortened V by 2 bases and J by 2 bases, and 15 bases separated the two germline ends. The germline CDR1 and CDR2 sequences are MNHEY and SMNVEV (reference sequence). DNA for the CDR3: TGTGCCAGCAGTTTAACGGGGCGTAGGTTGAACTATGGCTACACCTTC. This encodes CASSLTGRRLNYGYTF.

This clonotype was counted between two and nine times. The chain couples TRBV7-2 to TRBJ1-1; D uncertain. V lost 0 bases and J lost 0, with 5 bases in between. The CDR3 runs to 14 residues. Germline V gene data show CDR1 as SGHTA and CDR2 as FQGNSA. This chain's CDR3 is CASSLADMNTEAFF. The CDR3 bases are TGTGCCAGCAGCTTAGCTGACATGAACACTGAAGCTTTCTTT.

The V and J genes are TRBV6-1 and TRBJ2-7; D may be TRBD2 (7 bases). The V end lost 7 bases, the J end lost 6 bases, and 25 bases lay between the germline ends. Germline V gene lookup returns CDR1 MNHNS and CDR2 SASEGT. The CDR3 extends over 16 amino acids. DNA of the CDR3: TGTGCCAGCATCCAGGGAGGGTCGGCCTTAGGGGGCGAGCAGTACTTC. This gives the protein CASIQGGSALGGEQYF.

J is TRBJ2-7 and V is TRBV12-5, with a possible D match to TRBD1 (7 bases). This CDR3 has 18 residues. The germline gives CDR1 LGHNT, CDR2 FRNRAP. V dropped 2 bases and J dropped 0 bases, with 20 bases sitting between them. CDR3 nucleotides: TGTGCTAGTGGTTTGTCTTTATTGGGGGGACAGAGCTCCTACGAGCAGTACTTC. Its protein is CASGLSLLGGQSSYEQYF.

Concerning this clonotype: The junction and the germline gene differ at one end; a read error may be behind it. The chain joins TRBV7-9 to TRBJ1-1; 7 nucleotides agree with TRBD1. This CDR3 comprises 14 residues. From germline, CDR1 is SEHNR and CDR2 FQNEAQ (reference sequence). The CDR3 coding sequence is TGTGCCAGCAGCTTAGAACAGGGGAGCACTGAATCTTTCTTT. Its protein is CASSLEQGSTESFF.

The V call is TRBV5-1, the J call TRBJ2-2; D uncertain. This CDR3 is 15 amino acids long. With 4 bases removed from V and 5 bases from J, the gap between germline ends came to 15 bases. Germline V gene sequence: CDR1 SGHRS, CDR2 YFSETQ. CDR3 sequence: CASSPWVARTGELFF. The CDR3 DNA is TGCGCCAGCAGCCCCTGGGTTGCGAGGACCGGGGAGCTGTTTTTT. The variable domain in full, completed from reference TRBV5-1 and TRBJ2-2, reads KAGVTQTPRYLIKTRGQQVTLSCSPISGHRSVSWYQQTPGQGLQFLFEYFSETQRNKGNFPGRFSGRQFSNSRSEMNVSTLELGDSALYLCASSPWVARTGELFFGEGSRLTVL.

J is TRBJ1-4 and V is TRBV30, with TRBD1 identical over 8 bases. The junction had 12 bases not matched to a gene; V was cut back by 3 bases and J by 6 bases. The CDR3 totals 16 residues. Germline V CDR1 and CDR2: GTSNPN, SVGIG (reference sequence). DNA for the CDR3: TGTGCCTGGAGCACACCCAAGGGACAGGCGTATGAAAAACTGTTTTTT. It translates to CAWSTPKGQAYEKLFF.

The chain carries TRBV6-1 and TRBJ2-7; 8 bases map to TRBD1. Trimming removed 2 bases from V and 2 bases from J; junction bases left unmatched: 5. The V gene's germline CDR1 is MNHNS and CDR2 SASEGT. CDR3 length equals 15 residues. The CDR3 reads CASSEPTGAPYEQYF. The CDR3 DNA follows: TGTGCCAGCAGTGAACCGACAGGGGCCCCCTACGAGCAGTACTTC.